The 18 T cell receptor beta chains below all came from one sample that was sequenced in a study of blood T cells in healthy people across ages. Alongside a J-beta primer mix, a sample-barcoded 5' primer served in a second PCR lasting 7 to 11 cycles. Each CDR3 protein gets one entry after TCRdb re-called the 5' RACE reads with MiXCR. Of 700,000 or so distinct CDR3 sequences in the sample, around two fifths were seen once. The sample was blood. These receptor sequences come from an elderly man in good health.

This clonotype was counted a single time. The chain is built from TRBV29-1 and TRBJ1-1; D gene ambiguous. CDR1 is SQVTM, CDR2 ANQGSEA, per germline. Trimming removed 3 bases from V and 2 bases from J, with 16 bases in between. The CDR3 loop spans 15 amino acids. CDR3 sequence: CSVEITGARNTEAFF. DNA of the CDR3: TGCAGCGTTGAGATTACGGGAGCCAGAAACACTGAAGCTTTCTTT.

Here the CDR3 reads CVARGFGYGYTF. Written as DNA, the CDR3 is TGTGTTGCAAGGGGATTCGGCTATGGCTACACCTTC. The V gene is TRBV5-6, the J gene TRBJ1-2; D is possibly TRBD1 (5 bases). The CDR3 spans 12 residues. Germline values: CDR1 SGHDT, CDR2 YYEEEE.

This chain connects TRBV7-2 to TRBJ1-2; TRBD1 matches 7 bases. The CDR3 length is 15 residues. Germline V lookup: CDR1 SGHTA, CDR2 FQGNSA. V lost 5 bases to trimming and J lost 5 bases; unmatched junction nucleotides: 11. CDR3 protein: CASSRRDSARYGYTF. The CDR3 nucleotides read TGTGCCAGCAGCCGCCGGGACAGCGCTCGATATGGCTACACCTTC.

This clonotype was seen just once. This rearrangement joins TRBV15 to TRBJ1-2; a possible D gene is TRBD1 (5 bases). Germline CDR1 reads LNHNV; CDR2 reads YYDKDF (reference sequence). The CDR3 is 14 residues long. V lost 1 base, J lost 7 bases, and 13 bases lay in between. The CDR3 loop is CATSRVHGAVGYTF. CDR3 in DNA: TGTGCCACCAGCAGAGTGCATGGGGCCGTTGGCTACACCTTC.

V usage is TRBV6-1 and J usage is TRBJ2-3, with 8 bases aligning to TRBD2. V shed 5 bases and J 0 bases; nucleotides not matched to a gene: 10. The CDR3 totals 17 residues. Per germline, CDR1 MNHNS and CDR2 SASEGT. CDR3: CASSPGGRGTSTDTQYF. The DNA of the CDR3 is TGTGCCAGCAGTCCGGGAGGGCGTGGGACTAGCACAGATACGCAGTATTTT.

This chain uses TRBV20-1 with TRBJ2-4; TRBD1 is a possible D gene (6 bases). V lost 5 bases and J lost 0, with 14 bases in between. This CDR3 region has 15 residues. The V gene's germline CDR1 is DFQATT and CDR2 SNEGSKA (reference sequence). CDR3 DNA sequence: TGCAGTGCTCCGGACAGCCGGGCAGCCAAAAACATTCAGTACTTC. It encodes CSAPDSRAAKNIQYF.

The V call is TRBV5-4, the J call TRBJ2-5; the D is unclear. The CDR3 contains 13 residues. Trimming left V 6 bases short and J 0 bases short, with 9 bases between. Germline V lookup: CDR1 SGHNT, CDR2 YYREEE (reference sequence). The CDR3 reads CASNARNQETQYF. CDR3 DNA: TGTGCCAGCAATGCCAGAAACCAAGAGACCCAGTACTTC.

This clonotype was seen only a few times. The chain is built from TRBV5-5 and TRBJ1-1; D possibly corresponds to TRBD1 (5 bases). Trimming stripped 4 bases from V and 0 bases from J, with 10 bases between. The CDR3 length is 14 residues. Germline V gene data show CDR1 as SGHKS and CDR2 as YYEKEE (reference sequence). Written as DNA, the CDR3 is TGTGCCAGCAGCCCGGGGACCTTGAACACTGAAGCTTTCTTT. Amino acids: CASSPGTLNTEAFF.

The CDR3 protein is CASSLGTSVNGYEQYF. CDR3 nucleotide sequence: TGTGCCAGCAGCTTAGGGACTAGCGTGAACGGGTACGAGCAGTACTTC. The chain links TRBV7-2 to TRBJ2-1; 9 bases line up with TRBD2. The last part of the DNA fits TRBJ2-7 better; the J call may be wrong. The CDR3 has 16 amino acids. Per the germline V gene, CDR1 is SGHTA and CDR2 is FQGNSA.

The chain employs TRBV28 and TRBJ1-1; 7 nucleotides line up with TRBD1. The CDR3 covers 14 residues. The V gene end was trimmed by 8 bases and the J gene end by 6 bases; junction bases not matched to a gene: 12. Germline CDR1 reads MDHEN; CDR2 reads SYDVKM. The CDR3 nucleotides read TGTGCCAGCTTGACAGGGCGCGGTGTTGCTGAAGCTTTCTTT. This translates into CASLTGRGVAEAFF. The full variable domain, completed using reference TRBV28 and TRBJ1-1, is DVKVTQSSRYLVKRTGEKVFLECVQDMDHENMFWYRQDPGLGLRLIYFSYDVKMKEKGDIPEGYSVSREKKERFSLILESASTNQTSMYLCASLTGRGVAEAFFGQGTRLTVV.

The CDR3 sequence: CASSESFRDRVNTEAFF. CDR3 nucleotide sequence: TGTGCCAGCAGTGAAAGTTTTAGGGACAGGGTGAACACTGAAGCTTTCTTT. The rearrangement joins TRBV6-1 to TRBJ1-1, with 9 positions matching TRBD1. Germline V lookup: CDR1 MNHNS, CDR2 SASEGT. J lost 0 bases, V lost 2 bases, and 7 bases had no gene match. The CDR3 loop spans 17 amino acids.

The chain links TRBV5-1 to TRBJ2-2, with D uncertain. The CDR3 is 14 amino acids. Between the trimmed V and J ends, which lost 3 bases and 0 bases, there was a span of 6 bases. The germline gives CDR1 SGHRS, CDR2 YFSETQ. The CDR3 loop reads CASSSTSNTGELFF. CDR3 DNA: TGCGCCAGCAGCTCGACATCGAACACCGGGGAGCTGTTTTTT.

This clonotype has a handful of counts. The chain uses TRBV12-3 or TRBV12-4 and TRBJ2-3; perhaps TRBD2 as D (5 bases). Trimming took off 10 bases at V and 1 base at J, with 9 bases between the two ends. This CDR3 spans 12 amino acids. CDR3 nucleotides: TGTGCCATCTTACTAGGCACAGATACGCAGTATTTT. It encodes CAILLGTDTQYF.

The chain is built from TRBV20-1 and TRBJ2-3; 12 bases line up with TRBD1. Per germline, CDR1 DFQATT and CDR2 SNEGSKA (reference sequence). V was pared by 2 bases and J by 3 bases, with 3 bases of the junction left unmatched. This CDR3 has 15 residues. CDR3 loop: CSARSGQGATDTQYF. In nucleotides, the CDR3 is TGCAGTGCTAGATCGGGACAGGGGGCAACAGATACGCAGTATTTT.

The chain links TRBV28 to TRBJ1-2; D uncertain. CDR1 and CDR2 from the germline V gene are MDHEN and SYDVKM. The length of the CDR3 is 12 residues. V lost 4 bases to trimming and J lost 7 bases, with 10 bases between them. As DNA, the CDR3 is TGTGCCAGCAGTTCCGGAGTGAGTGGCTACACCTTC. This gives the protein CASSSGVSGYTF.

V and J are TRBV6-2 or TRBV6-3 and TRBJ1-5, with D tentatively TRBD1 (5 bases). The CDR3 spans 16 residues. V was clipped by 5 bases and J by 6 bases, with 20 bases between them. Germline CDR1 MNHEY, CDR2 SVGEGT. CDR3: CASSLNAGIGAQPQHF. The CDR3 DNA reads TGTGCCAGCAGTCTCAATGCCGGGATCGGGGCTCAGCCCCAGCATTTT.

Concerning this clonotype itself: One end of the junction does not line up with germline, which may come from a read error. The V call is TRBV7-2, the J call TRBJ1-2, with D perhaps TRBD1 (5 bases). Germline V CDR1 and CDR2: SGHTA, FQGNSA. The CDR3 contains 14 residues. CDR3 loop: CVSSLSFGGDGYTF. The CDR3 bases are TGTGTCAGCAGCTTAAGCTTTGGAGGGGATGGCTACACCTTC.

CDR3 region: CSAGTPKNTGELFF. CDR3 bases: TGCAGCGCCGGGACACCCAAAAACACCGGGGAGCTGTTTTTT. This rearrangement joins TRBV29-1 to TRBJ2-2, with TRBD1 as a possible D gene (6 bases). The CDR3 is 14 residues long. CDR1 is SQVTM, CDR2 ANQGSEA, per germline. The V gene lost 7 bases and the J gene lost 2 bases, with 14 bases spanning the gap.